These 26 T cell receptor beta chains share one sample of origin, sequenced in a study of somatic mutations in T cells in chronic GVHD. Libraries were prepared by immunoSEQ multiplex PCR; TCRdb keeps only in-frame clonotypes and omits some of them. This sample carries 13,000 to 15,000 clones, around 82% of them seen once, and the ten largest clones take less than 40%. Sequencing used Vbeta20-negative CD4+ T cells from blood. The receptors stem from a male patient aged 45-60 years with chronic graft-versus-host disease. Some T cells may have come from the graft donor.

The chain couples TRBV6-5 to TRBJ2-7; TRBD1 aligns across 9 bases. Trimming removed 7 bases from V and 7 bases from J; junction bases left unmatched: 11. The germline V gene has CDR1 MNHEY and CDR2 SVGAGI. The CDR3 runs 14 residues. CDR3 nucleotides: TGTGCCAGCACAACGAATACAGGGGGCTTTGAGCAGTACTTC. It specifies CASTTNTGGFEQYF.

This clone was seen a single time. This chain links TRBV6-5 with TRBJ1-2; 8 bases line up with TRBD1. Per germline, CDR1 MNHEY and CDR2 SVGAGI. V shed 1 base and J 2 bases; nucleotides not matched to a gene: 3. This CDR3 region has 15 residues. The CDR3 region has the DNA TGTGCCAGCAGTTACTACGGACAGGGCAACTATGGCTACACCTTC. It translates to CASSYYGQGNYGYTF.

V gene TRBV27 combines with J gene TRBJ2-7; 7 bases map to TRBD2. The CDR3 has 15 residues. The germline CDR1 and CDR2 sequences are MNHEY and SMNVEV (reference sequence). The junction had 14 bases not matched to a gene; V was cut back by 6 bases and J by 6 bases. The CDR3 loop reads CASRRTSAGTTEQYF. The CDR3 nucleotides are TGTGCCAGCAGACGAACCTCGGCAGGGACTACCGAGCAGTACTTC.

This sequence joins TRBV7-3 and TRBJ2-1; 14 bases fit TRBD2. The J segment lost 8 bases and the V segment lost 5 bases, leaving 8 bases of the junction unmatched. Germline lookup yields CDR1 SGHTA and CDR2 FQGTGA. CDR3 size: 16 residues. The CDR3 region is CASSAQTSGRADEQFF. In nucleotides, the CDR3 is TGTGCCAGCAGCGCCCAGACTAGCGGGAGGGCCGATGAGCAGTTCTTC. The full variable domain, with the rest looked up from reference TRBV7-3 and TRBJ2-1, is GAGVSQTPSNKVTEKGKYVELRCDPISGHTALYWYRQSLGQGPEFLIYFQGTGAADDSGLPNDRFFAVRPEGSVSTLKIQRTERGDSAVYLCASSAQTSGRADEQFFGPGTRLTVL.

This clone showed up just a few times. V is TRBV18 and J is TRBJ2-7, with 8 bases fitting TRBD2. J gave up 1 base and V 4 bases, and 6 bases lay outside the gene matches. Per the germline V gene, CDR1 is KGHSH and CDR2 is LQKENI. The CDR3 has 15 amino acids. The CDR3 loop is CASSLQRGRSYEQYF. DNA of the CDR3: TGTGCCAGCTCACTACAGCGGGGGCGGTCCTACGAGCAGTACTTC. Full variable domain (remainder filled in from reference TRBV18 and TRBJ2-7): NAGVMQNPRHLVRRRGQEARLRCSPMKGHSHVYWYRQLPEEGLKFMVYLQKENIIDESGMPKERFSAEFPKEGPSILRIQQVVRGDSAAYFCASSLQRGRSYEQYFGPGTRLTVT.

The chain links TRBV14 to TRBJ1-2; tentative D call: TRBD1 (6 bases). V was cut by 3 bases and J by 8 bases, with 19 bases left in between. The CDR3 contains 15 residues. Germline CDR1 and CDR2: SGHDN and FVKESK. CDR3 region: CASSHRPAAGDGYTF. The CDR3 region has the DNA TGTGCCAGCAGCCACCGACCGGCGGCAGGGGACGGCTACACCTTC.

The chain uses TRBV7-2 and TRBJ2-1, with TRBD2 matching 7 bases. The CDR3 length is 15 residues. Trimming cost V 3 bases and J 7 bases; bases outside gene matches: 9. Germline assignment: CDR1 SGHTA and CDR2 FQGNSA. Here the CDR3 reads CASSFGGGRRNEQFF. The CDR3 DNA reads as TGTGCCAGCAGCTTTGGGGGAGGGCGTCGGAATGAGCAGTTCTTC.

The chain joins TRBV10-3 to TRBJ2-3; D not resolved. Germline loops: CDR1 ENHRY, CDR2 SYGVKD. CDR3 length equals 14 residues. V shed 3 bases and J shed 1 base, with 8 bases lying between them. CDR3 coding DNA: TGTGCCATCAGTGATATAAGCGGCACAGATACGCAGTATTTT. Encoded protein: CAISDISGTDTQYF.

This clone was seen a few times. The genes are TRBV10-3 and TRBJ1-5, with a weak D call TRBD1 (5 bases). Germline CDR1 is ENHRY and CDR2 is SYGVKD. V gave up 3 bases and J gave up 5 bases, with 8 bases separating them. CDR3 length: 13 residues. CDR3 in amino acids: CAISDGRDQPQHF. The CDR3 DNA reads as TGTGCCATCAGTGATGGCAGGGATCAGCCCCAGCATTTT.

This clone appeared a single time. The rearrangement links TRBV27 to TRBJ2-5, with 10 bases matching TRBD2. The J call may be faulty, since TRBJ2-7 better matches the DNA end. The CDR3 runs to 17 residues. The germline V gene has CDR1 MNHEY and CDR2 SMNVEV (reference sequence). The CDR3 loop reads CASSLRGTSALPYEQYF. CDR3 DNA: TGTGCCAGCAGTTTAAGGGGGACTAGCGCATTACCCTACGAGCAGTACTTC.

The V gene is TRBV7-2, the J gene TRBJ2-3, with D perhaps TRBD2 (5 bases). V was shortened by 6 bases and J by 8 bases, with 15 bases between the two germline ends. CDR3 length equals 13 residues. The germline CDR1 and CDR2 sequences are SGHTA and FQGNSA. The CDR3 reads CASRLGLEGTQYF. The CDR3 nucleotides read TGTGCCAGCAGACTAGGCCTAGAAGGTACGCAGTATTTT.

The chain couples TRBV7-6 to TRBJ2-2, with D maybe TRBD2 (6 bases). Per germline, CDR1 SGHVS and CDR2 FNYEAQ. This CDR3 is built from 16 residues. V lost 1 base to trimming and J lost 7 bases, with 16 bases between them. DNA of the CDR3: TGTGCCAGCAGCTTAGTAGGGACCCAAGCGGGCGGGGAGCTGTTTTTT. This sequence encodes CASSLVGTQAGGELFF.

This chain joins TRBV11-1 and TRBJ2-1, with 14 bases identical to TRBD2. Germline CDR1 and CDR2: SGHAT and FQDESV (reference sequence). CDR3 size: 16 residues. After removal of 1 base from V and 4 bases from J, the junction contained 0 bases not matched to a gene. The DNA of the CDR3 is TGTGCCAGCAGCTTAGGGACTAGCGGGGGGTACAATGAGCAGTTCTTC. Its translation is CASSLGTSGGYNEQFF.

The chain is built from TRBV27 and TRBJ2-7; TRBD2 aligns across 9 bases. The length of the CDR3 is 15 residues. CDR1 and CDR2 (germline): MNHEY, SMNVEV (reference sequence). V lost 6 bases and J lost 1; bases outside the gene matches: 7. The CDR3 coding sequence is TGTGCCAGCAGCTACACTAGCGGGCGTTCCTACGAGCAGTACTTC. As protein: CASSYTSGRSYEQYF.

This chain joins TRBV11-2 and TRBJ2-2; 7 bases match TRBD1. The V and J ends lost 3 bases and 6 bases, in that order; junction bases with no gene match: 1. Per the germline V gene, CDR1 is SGHAT and CDR2 is FQNNGV. This CDR3 has 13 amino acids. Written as DNA, the CDR3 is TGTGCCAGCAGCTTTAGGGGGCCCGGGGAGCTGTTTTTT. It encodes CASSFRGPGELFF.

This clone is medium-sized in the sample. The chain links TRBV4-2 to TRBJ1-5; D is possibly TRBD1 (6 bases). Trimming took off 1 base at V and 5 bases at J, with 9 bases between the two ends. Germline values: CDR1 LGHNA, CDR2 YNFKEQ. CDR3 size: 14 residues. The CDR3 sequence: CASSQGTVDQPQHF. The CDR3 DNA reads as TGTGCCAGCAGCCAAGGGACAGTCGATCAGCCCCAGCATTTT.

This clone has a handful of counts. The chain uses TRBV5-6 and TRBJ2-7, with D possibly matching TRBD2 (5 bases). CDR1 is SGHDT, CDR2 YYEEEE, per germline. Trimming removed 3 bases at V and 7 bases at J, with 11 bases between. The CDR3 length is 12 residues. CDR3 residues: CASSSRTGEQYF. The DNA of the CDR3 is TGTGCCAGCAGCTCCCGGACTGGAGAGCAGTACTTC. The variable domain in full, completed from reference TRBV5-6 and TRBJ2-7, reads DAGVTQSPTHLIKTRGQQVTLRCSPKSGHDTVSWYQQALGQGPQFIFQYYEEEERQRGNFPDRFSGHQFPNYSSELNVNALLLGDSALYLCASSSRTGEQYFGPGTRLTVT.

The chain couples TRBV21-1 to TRBJ1-2; the D segment call TRBD1 is taken from the table without a DNA check. TRBV21-1 is annotated as a pseudogene. The CDR3 covers 16 residues. DNA for the CDR3: TGTGCCAGCAGCACCGCCGAGAAAGGGGTAAACTATGGCTACACCTTC. Protein: CASSTAEKGVNYGYTF.

The chain has TRBV28 and TRBJ2-1; possibly TRBD2 for D (6 bases). The CDR3 totals 15 residues. Between the trimmed V and J ends, which lost 4 bases and 8 bases, there was a span of 18 bases. The germline V gene has CDR1 MDHEN and CDR2 SYDVKM. The CDR3 DNA is TGTGCCAGCAGTTCTGGCGGCTCCGGAGGGGATGAGCAGTTCTTC. The encoded protein is CASSSGGSGGDEQFF.

The chain employs TRBV27 and TRBJ1-2; 8 bases line up with TRBD1. Trimming removed 6 bases from V and 6 bases from J; junction bases left unmatched: 12. This CDR3 has 15 amino acids. In germline, CDR1 is MNHEY, CDR2 SMNVEV (reference sequence). CDR3 protein: CASRGRDRTFHGYTF. In DNA form, the CDR3 reads TGTGCCAGCAGGGGGAGGGACAGGACGTTTCATGGCTACACCTTC.

The chain couples TRBV2 to TRBJ2-5; 10 nucleotides line up with TRBD2. Per the germline V gene, CDR1 is SNHLY and CDR2 is FYNNEI. V dropped 6 bases and J dropped 5; count of bases not matched to a gene: 6. The CDR3 is 14 residues long. The CDR3 nucleotides are TGTGCCAGCAGAGTAGCGGGAGGCGTGGAGACCCAGTACTTC. Translated: CASRVAGGVETQYF.

The chain joins TRBV7-8 to TRBJ2-2, with TRBD2 identical over 11 bases. This CDR3 is built from 17 residues. J was trimmed by 4 bases and V by 3 bases; bases with no gene match: 7. Germline V gene data show CDR1 as SGHVS and CDR2 as FQNEAQ. The CDR3, as DNA: TGTGCCAGCAGCTTTCTAGCGGGAGGATCGGGCACCGGGGAGCTGTTTTTT. Protein product: CASSFLAGGSGTGELFF. The whole variable domain, filled in from reference TRBV7-8 and TRBJ2-2, reads GAGVSQSPRYKVAKRGQDVALRCDPISGHVSLFWYQQALGQGPEFLTYFQNEAQLDKSGLPSDRFFAERPEGSVSTLKIQRTQQEDSAVYLCASSFLAGGSGTGELFFGEGSRLTVL.

The chain combines TRBV4-1 with TRBJ2-1; 10 bases match TRBD1. Looked up from germline, CDR1 is MGHRA and CDR2 is YSYEKL. CDR3 length equals 22 residues. Trimming cost V 4 bases and J 0 bases; bases outside gene matches: 21. DNA for the CDR3: TGCGCCAGCAGCCGATCCATAAATACCGGGACAGGGGTTCTGAGCTCCTACAATGAGCAGTTCTTC. The encoded protein is CASSRSINTGTGVLSSYNEQFF.

The chain combines TRBV5-5 with TRBJ1-2; possible D gene TRBD1, 5 bases. With 1 base removed from V and 2 bases from J, the gap between germline ends came to 9 bases. The CDR3 is 14 residues long. Germline-derived CDR1 and CDR2 are SGHKS and YYEKEE (reference sequence). CDR3 nucleotide sequence: TGTGCCAGCAGCTTGATGCCAGGGAACTATGGCTACACCTTC. This encodes CASSLMPGNYGYTF. The variable domain in full, completed from reference TRBV5-5 and TRBJ1-2, reads DAGVTQSPTHLIKTRGQQVTLRCSPISGHKSVSWYQQVLGQGPQFIFQYYEKEERGRGNFPDRFSARQFPNYSSELNVNALLLGDSALYLCASSLMPGNYGYTFGSGTRLTVV.

This chain uses TRBV11-2 with TRBJ2-1, with D uncertain. The CDR3 extends over 13 amino acids. Germline V lookup: CDR1 SGHAT, CDR2 FQNNGV. Trimming took off 5 bases at V and 10 bases at J, with 15 bases between the two ends. The CDR3 nucleotides are TGTGCCAGCAGCCCAGGTTTCCGATTGGAGCAGTTCTTC. It translates to CASSPGFRLEQFF.

This chain links TRBV29-1 with TRBJ2-7, with TRBD1 identical over 9 bases. The CDR3 is 13 amino acids. From germline, CDR1 is SQVTM and CDR2 ANQGSEA. Trimming took 6 bases from V and 3 from J; bases not matched to a gene: 6. CDR3 amino acids: CSVRDRAYYEQYF. The CDR3 region has the DNA TGCAGCGTGAGGGACAGGGCGTACTACGAGCAGTACTTC.